Reported below is one T cell receptor beta chain. The data stem from a study of neurological immune-mediated disorders. TCRdb used MiXCR to reprocess the 5' RACE reads, holding one entry per CDR3 protein. The data hold 25,000 to 35,000 distinct CDR3 sequences, with around an eighth observed a single time. The group of healthy controls was made up of people who were blood bank volunteers in Maryland, USA. The germline gives CDR1 SGHRS, CDR2 YFSETQ. This CDR3 comprises 16 residues. V was pared by 3 bases and J by 3 bases, with 6 bases of the junction left unmatched. This rearrangement joins TRBV5-1 to TRBJ1-4; TRBD1 matches at 9 bases. The sequence was collected from a woman aged 60-75 years in good health. Input material: PBMCs. This CDR3 is CASSSGQGGANEKLFF. The DNA for the CDR3 is TGCGCCAGCAGCTCGGGACAGGGTGGTGCTAATGAAAAACTGTTTTTT.